At least ten counts were recorded for the clone carrying this T cell receptor (beta chain). A modified ARM-PCR protocol with three rounds of nested PCR amplified TCRbeta. TCRdb independently ran MiXCR on the multiplex PCR reads; one entry per CDR3 protein. This sample has approximately 130,000 distinct CDR3 sequences, with 66% found just once. RNA was extracted from bulk tissue without any cell sorting. This sample is drawn from a study of tumor and adjacent non-tumor tissue in lung cancer. CDR3 length: 13 amino acids. Germline V lookup: CDR1 SQVTM, CDR2 ANQGSEA. Losses at the gene ends were 6 bases for V and 1 base for J; bases not matched to a gene: 3.

The sample comprised lung tumor tissue. This TCR was sampled from a man in his thirties or forties with non-small cell lung cancer. V and J are TRBV29-1 and TRBJ2-5; 9 bases are a match to TRBD2. The CDR3 is CSVVSGGQETQYF. The CDR3 DNA follows: TGCAGCGTCGTTAGCGGGGGCCAAGAGACCCAGTACTTC.